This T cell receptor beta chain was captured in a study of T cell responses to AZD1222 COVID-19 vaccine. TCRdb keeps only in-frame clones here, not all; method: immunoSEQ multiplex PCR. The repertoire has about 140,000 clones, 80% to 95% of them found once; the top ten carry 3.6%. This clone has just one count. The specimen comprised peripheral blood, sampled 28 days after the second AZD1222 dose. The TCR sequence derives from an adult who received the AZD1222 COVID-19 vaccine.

CDR3 region: CASSPATGRTRYEQYF. CDR3 DNA sequence: TGTGCCAGCAGCCCAGCAACAGGGAGGACTAGGTACGAGCAGTACTTC. This chain uses TRBV28 with TRBJ2-7; perhaps TRBD2 as D (7 bases). Deletions cut 6 bases from V and 4 bases from J, with 22 bases between. Germline CDR1 reads MDHEN; CDR2 reads SYDVKM. The CDR3 is made up of 16 amino acids.